Listed below are T cell receptor beta chains from one sample, sequenced in a study of blood T cell repertoires in COVID-19. The data were produced by immunoSEQ multiplex PCR, yet TCRdb's version contains in-frame clones alone and is incomplete. Counted here are fewer than 200,000 clones, about 86% occurring once; the ten biggest clones make up about 3.6%. Input material: PBMCs or T cells enriched from blood (not recorded which). The receptors stem from a woman aged 45 to 65 in a cohort exposed to, infected with or recovered from COVID-19 (not recorded which). Both conserved end residues are part of each CDR3. D genes are given only for firm matches. Some rows have no size entry. The others give once, few or many, or a class for an expanded clone.

clone_size: .; j_call: TRBJ2-1; d_call: TRBD2; v_call: TRBV16; cdr3_length: 18; cdr3_nt: TGTGCCAGCAGCCAATCCGGTCGCGGGGGGCTCCTCTACAATGAGCAGTTCTTC; cdr3_aa: CASSQSGRGGLLYNEQFF
clone_size: .; j_call: TRBJ2-4; d_call: .; v_call: TRBV24-1; cdr3_length: 14; cdr3_nt: TGTGCCACCAGTGCCCAGGGCGCCAAAAACATTCAGTACTTC; cdr3_aa: CATSAQGAKNIQYF
clone_size: .; j_call: TRBJ1-2; d_call: .; v_call: TRBV11-2; cdr3_length: 13; cdr3_nt: TGTGCCACTTACCCGATAGTCGGCTATGGCTACACCTTC; cdr3_aa: CATYPIVGYGYTF
clone_size: medium-sized; j_call: TRBJ1-6; d_call: TRBD1; v_call: TRBV30; cdr3_length: 13; cdr3_nt: TGTGCCTTAGACAGGGGATCCAATTCACCCCTCCACTTT; cdr3_aa: CALDRGSNSPLHF
clone_size: .; j_call: TRBJ2-7; d_call: .; v_call: TRBV9; cdr3_length: 15; cdr3_nt: TGTGCCAGCAGCCTCCAAGGGGGGGCTTTCTACGAGCAGTACTTC; cdr3_aa: CASSLQGGAFYEQYF
clone_size: .; j_call: TRBJ1-3; d_call: TRBD1; v_call: TRBV25-1; cdr3_length: 17; cdr3_nt: TGTGCCAGCAGTGAACTAGGACAGGTTGACTCTGGAAACACCATATATTTT; cdr3_aa: CASSELGQVDSGNTIYF
clone_size: .; j_call: TRBJ1-1; d_call: TRBD1; v_call: TRBV19; cdr3_length: 14; cdr3_nt: TGTGCCAGTAGGCATGAGGGGGCGAACACTGAAGCTTTCTTT; cdr3_aa: CASRHEGANTEAFF
clone_size: few; j_call: TRBJ2-7; d_call: .; v_call: TRBV6-5; cdr3_length: 14; cdr3_nt: TGTGCCAGCAGTTACTCTCTGACTGGGTACGAGCAGTACTTC; cdr3_aa: CASSYSLTGYEQYF
clone_size: .; j_call: TRBJ2-1; d_call: .; v_call: TRBV7-3; cdr3_length: 16; cdr3_nt: TGTGCCAGCAGCTTAACGACGGGAAGCTCCTACAATGAGCAGTTCTTC; cdr3_aa: CASSLTTGSSYNEQFF
clone_size: once; j_call: TRBJ2-7; d_call: TRBD1; v_call: TRBV7-9; cdr3_length: 14; cdr3_nt: TGTGCCAGCAGCTTATTTCAGGGGGCGGAAGAGCAGTACTTC; cdr3_aa: CASSLFQGAEEQYF
clone_size: few; j_call: TRBJ2-5; d_call: .; v_call: TRBV28; cdr3_length: 14; cdr3_nt: TGTGCCAGCAGTTGGACAGAGCTCCAAGAGACCCAGTACTTC; cdr3_aa: CASSWTELQETQYF
clone_size: .; j_call: TRBJ2-3; d_call: .; v_call: TRBV6-4; cdr3_length: 14; cdr3_nt: TGTGCCAGCAGGCTAGACAGCTTCACAGATACGCAGTATTTT; cdr3_aa: CASRLDSFTDTQYF
clone_size: .; j_call: TRBJ1-2; d_call: .; v_call: TRBV30; cdr3_length: 11; cdr3_nt: TGTGCCTCAGGGATCTCTTATGGCTACACCTTC; cdr3_aa: CASGISYGYTF
clone_size: few; j_call: TRBJ1-2; d_call: .; v_call: TRBV4-1; cdr3_length: 16; cdr3_nt: TGCGCCAGCAGCCAAGGCGTGTCGTACGGGACATATGGCTACACCTTC; cdr3_aa: CASSQGVSYGTYGYTF
clone_size: .; j_call: TRBJ1-2; d_call: TRBD1; v_call: TRBV19; cdr3_length: 14; cdr3_nt: TGTGCCACCAGCCCCCAACAGGGGACCTATGGCTACACCTTC; cdr3_aa: CATSPQQGTYGYTF
clone_size: .; j_call: TRBJ1-2; d_call: TRBD1; v_call: TRBV29-1; cdr3_length: 12; cdr3_nt: TGCAGCGCTAGACAGGGGGCGCGGGGCTACACCTTC; cdr3_aa: CSARQGARGYTF
clone_size: .; j_call: TRBJ2-1; d_call: TRBD2; v_call: TRBV9; cdr3_length: 14; cdr3_nt: TGTGCCAGCAGCGTCCCTAGCGGGAGGAGTGAGCAGTTCTTC; cdr3_aa: CASSVPSGRSEQFF
clone_size: .; j_call: TRBJ1-2; d_call: TRBD1; v_call: TRBV28; cdr3_length: 18; cdr3_nt: TGTGCCAGCAGTTCGTTTACCAGTGGCCAGGGGGCATACTATGGCTACACCTTC; cdr3_aa: CASSSFTSGQGAYYGYTF
clone_size: once; j_call: TRBJ1-4; d_call: .; v_call: TRBV3-1/TRBV3-2; cdr3_length: 16; cdr3_nt: TGTGCCAGCAGCCAAGCGAATCGCAGAACTAATGAAAAACTGTTTTTT; cdr3_aa: CASSQANRRTNEKLFF
clone_size: .; j_call: TRBJ1-6; d_call: TRBD1; v_call: TRBV28; cdr3_length: 16; cdr3_nt: TGTGCCAGCAGTTTAGGAGGGGGCGCGAGAAATTCACCCCTCCACTTT; cdr3_aa: CASSLGGGARNSPLHF
clone_size: .; j_call: TRBJ2-5; d_call: .; v_call: TRBV18; cdr3_length: 14; cdr3_nt: TGTGCCAGCTCACCTAGGACAGCTGAAGAGACCCAGTACTTC; cdr3_aa: CASSPRTAEETQYF
clone_size: .; j_call: TRBJ2-3; d_call: TRBD1; v_call: TRBV28; cdr3_length: 16; cdr3_nt: TGTGCCAGCCGCCGGGACAGGATCCTTACTAGAGATACGCAGTATTTT; cdr3_aa: CASRRDRILTRDTQYF
clone_size: .; j_call: TRBJ1-3; d_call: .; v_call: TRBV6-5; cdr3_length: 15; cdr3_nt: TGTGCCAGCAGTCCATCCCGGGGCTCTGGAAACACCATATATTTT; cdr3_aa: CASSPSRGSGNTIYF
clone_size: few; j_call: TRBJ2-6; d_call: .; v_call: TRBV4-2; cdr3_length: 16; cdr3_nt: TGTGCCAGCAGCCAAGATCTGAGCTCTGGGGCCAACGTCCTGACTTTC; cdr3_aa: CASSQDLSSGANVLTF
clone_size: few; j_call: TRBJ2-7; d_call: .; v_call: TRBV19; cdr3_length: 13; cdr3_nt: TGTGCCAGTAGTATAGATCTCACAGGGGAGCAGTACTTC; cdr3_aa: CASSIDLTGEQYF
clone_size: .; j_call: TRBJ1-2; d_call: .; v_call: TRBV12-5; cdr3_length: 13; cdr3_nt: TGTGCTAGTGGTTTGGATACAGTCTATGGCTACACCTTC; cdr3_aa: CASGLDTVYGYTF
clone_size: .; j_call: TRBJ1-2; d_call: TRBD1; v_call: TRBV4-3; cdr3_length: 16; cdr3_nt: TGCGCCAGCAGCCAAGACCCTTTGGACAGGGACTATGGCTACACCTTC; cdr3_aa: CASSQDPLDRDYGYTF
clone_size: .; j_call: TRBJ1-2; d_call: .; v_call: TRBV10-3; cdr3_length: 14; cdr3_nt: TGTGCCATCAGTGAGCCTTCAGGGATCTATGGCTACACCTTC; cdr3_aa: CAISEPSGIYGYTF
clone_size: .; j_call: TRBJ2-2; d_call: TRBD2; v_call: TRBV18; cdr3_length: 16; cdr3_nt: TGTGCCAGCTCACCGCCCGGGACTAGGAACACCGGGGAGCTGTTTTTT; cdr3_aa: CASSPPGTRNTGELFF
clone_size: .; j_call: TRBJ2-3; d_call: TRBD2; v_call: TRBV29-1; cdr3_length: 14; cdr3_nt: TGCAGCGTTGATGCGGGAGGGCAAACAGATACGCAGTATTTT; cdr3_aa: CSVDAGGQTDTQYF
clone_size: .; j_call: TRBJ2-1; d_call: TRBD2; v_call: TRBV7-3; cdr3_length: 18; cdr3_nt: TGTGCCAGCAGCTTAACGGGCCTAGCGGGGCCAATATACAATGAGCAGTTCTTC; cdr3_aa: CASSLTGLAGPIYNEQFF
clone_size: .; j_call: TRBJ1-1; d_call: .; v_call: TRBV28; cdr3_length: 13; cdr3_nt: TGTGCCAGCAACCCTGGGGGGTACACTGAAGCTTTCTTT; cdr3_aa: CASNPGGYTEAFF
clone_size: .; j_call: TRBJ2-1; d_call: TRBD1; v_call: TRBV27; cdr3_length: 14; cdr3_nt: TGTGCCAGCACCCCCTTGGACAGGGGGAATGAGCAGTTCTTC; cdr3_aa: CASTPLDRGNEQFF
clone_size: .; j_call: TRBJ1-2; d_call: TRBD1; v_call: TRBV7-8; cdr3_length: 14; cdr3_nt: TGTGCCAGCAGCTTAGCCGGGACAGTGAGGGGCTACACCTTC; cdr3_aa: CASSLAGTVRGYTF
clone_size: once; j_call: TRBJ2-3; d_call: .; v_call: TRBV24-1; cdr3_length: 16; cdr3_nt: TGTGCCACTGCCATCGCGGGGAGCTTCTTAACAGATACGCAGTATTTT; cdr3_aa: CATAIAGSFLTDTQYF
clone_size: .; j_call: TRBJ1-1; d_call: .; v_call: TRBV19; cdr3_length: 15; cdr3_nt: TGTGCCAGTAGTATAGATACGGGGGGCAACACTGAAGCTTTCTTT; cdr3_aa: CASSIDTGGNTEAFF
clone_size: few; j_call: TRBJ2-7; d_call: TRBD2; v_call: TRBV7-9; cdr3_length: 14; cdr3_nt: TGTGCCAGCAGCCCTGCGGGAGCCGCCTACGAGCAGTACTTC; cdr3_aa: CASSPAGAAYEQYF
clone_size: many; j_call: TRBJ2-7; d_call: .; v_call: TRBV2; cdr3_length: 14; cdr3_nt: TGTGCCAGCAGTGTTCAGCAGGGGATAAACGAGCAGTACTTC; cdr3_aa: CASSVQQGINEQYF
clone_size: .; j_call: TRBJ2-6; d_call: .; v_call: TRBV6-5; cdr3_length: 15; cdr3_nt: TGTGCCAGCACGATCGGGTTCTCTGGGGCCAACGTCCTGACTTTC; cdr3_aa: CASTIGFSGANVLTF
clone_size: many; j_call: TRBJ2-5; d_call: TRBD1; v_call: TRBV6-5; cdr3_length: 13; cdr3_nt: TGTGCCAGCAGCGCCGACAGGGGAGAGACCCAGTACTTC; cdr3_aa: CASSADRGETQYF
clone_size: .; j_call: TRBJ2-1; d_call: TRBD2; v_call: TRBV10-3; cdr3_length: 15; cdr3_nt: TGTGCCATCAACATGGGCGGGAGGGCTTTCAATGAGCAGTTCTTC; cdr3_aa: CAINMGGRAFNEQFF
clone_size: .; j_call: TRBJ2-1; d_call: .; v_call: TRBV12-3/TRBV12-4; cdr3_length: 13; cdr3_nt: TGTGCCAGCACTTTTCCAGAGGCCAATGAGCAGTTCTTC; cdr3_aa: CASTFPEANEQFF
clone_size: once; j_call: TRBJ2-7; d_call: .; v_call: TRBV3-1/TRBV3-2; cdr3_length: 12; cdr3_nt: TGTGCCAGCAGCCACCGGGGTGGCGAGCAGTACTTC; cdr3_aa: CASSHRGGEQYF
clone_size: once; j_call: TRBJ1-5; d_call: .; v_call: TRBV4-1; cdr3_length: 16; cdr3_nt: TGCGCCAGCAGCCAAGATGGGCCAGAGCGCAATCAGCCCCAGCATTTT; cdr3_aa: CASSQDGPERNQPQHF
clone_size: .; j_call: TRBJ1-2; d_call: .; v_call: TRBV7-3; cdr3_length: 15; cdr3_nt: TGTGCCAGCAGCTTAGTCGGGGCAGGGGACTATGGCTACACCTTC; cdr3_aa: CASSLVGAGDYGYTF
clone_size: .; j_call: TRBJ2-3; d_call: TRBD1; v_call: TRBV3-1/TRBV3-2; cdr3_length: 15; cdr3_nt: TGTGCCAGCAGCCAGTTGGGACAGAGCACAGATACGCAGTATTTT; cdr3_aa: CASSQLGQSTDTQYF
clone_size: .; j_call: TRBJ2-5; d_call: TRBD2; v_call: TRBV7-2; cdr3_length: 16; cdr3_nt: TGTGCCAGCAGCACGGGACTAGCGAGGACCCAAGAGACCCAGTACTTC; cdr3_aa: CASSTGLARTQETQYF
clone_size: .; j_call: TRBJ2-7; d_call: TRBD2; v_call: TRBV3-1/TRBV3-2; cdr3_length: 15; cdr3_nt: TGTGCCAGCAGCTATGGGACTAGCGGGGTGGTCGAGCAGTACTTC; cdr3_aa: CASSYGTSGVVEQYF
clone_size: .; j_call: TRBJ2-5; d_call: TRBD2; v_call: TRBV28; cdr3_length: 18; cdr3_nt: TGTGCCAGCAGTTTATTTGGGGCTAGCGGGGGGTCCCAAGAGACCCAGTACTTC; cdr3_aa: CASSLFGASGGSQETQYF
clone_size: once; j_call: TRBJ2-5; d_call: .; v_call: TRBV5-1; cdr3_length: 16; cdr3_nt: TGCGCCAGCAGCTTGGTACCAGGGGCGACCCAAGAGACCCAGTACTTC; cdr3_aa: CASSLVPGATQETQYF
clone_size: .; j_call: TRBJ2-7; d_call: .; v_call: TRBV7-3; cdr3_length: 13; cdr3_nt: TGTGCCAGCAGCTGGGGAGACCAGTACGAGCAGTACTTC; cdr3_aa: CASSWGDQYEQYF
clone_size: .; j_call: TRBJ1-6; d_call: .; v_call: TRBV13; cdr3_length: 14; cdr3_nt: TGTGCCAGCAGCTTAGACAGGGTAGGATCACCCCTCCACTTT; cdr3_aa: CASSLDRVGSPLHF